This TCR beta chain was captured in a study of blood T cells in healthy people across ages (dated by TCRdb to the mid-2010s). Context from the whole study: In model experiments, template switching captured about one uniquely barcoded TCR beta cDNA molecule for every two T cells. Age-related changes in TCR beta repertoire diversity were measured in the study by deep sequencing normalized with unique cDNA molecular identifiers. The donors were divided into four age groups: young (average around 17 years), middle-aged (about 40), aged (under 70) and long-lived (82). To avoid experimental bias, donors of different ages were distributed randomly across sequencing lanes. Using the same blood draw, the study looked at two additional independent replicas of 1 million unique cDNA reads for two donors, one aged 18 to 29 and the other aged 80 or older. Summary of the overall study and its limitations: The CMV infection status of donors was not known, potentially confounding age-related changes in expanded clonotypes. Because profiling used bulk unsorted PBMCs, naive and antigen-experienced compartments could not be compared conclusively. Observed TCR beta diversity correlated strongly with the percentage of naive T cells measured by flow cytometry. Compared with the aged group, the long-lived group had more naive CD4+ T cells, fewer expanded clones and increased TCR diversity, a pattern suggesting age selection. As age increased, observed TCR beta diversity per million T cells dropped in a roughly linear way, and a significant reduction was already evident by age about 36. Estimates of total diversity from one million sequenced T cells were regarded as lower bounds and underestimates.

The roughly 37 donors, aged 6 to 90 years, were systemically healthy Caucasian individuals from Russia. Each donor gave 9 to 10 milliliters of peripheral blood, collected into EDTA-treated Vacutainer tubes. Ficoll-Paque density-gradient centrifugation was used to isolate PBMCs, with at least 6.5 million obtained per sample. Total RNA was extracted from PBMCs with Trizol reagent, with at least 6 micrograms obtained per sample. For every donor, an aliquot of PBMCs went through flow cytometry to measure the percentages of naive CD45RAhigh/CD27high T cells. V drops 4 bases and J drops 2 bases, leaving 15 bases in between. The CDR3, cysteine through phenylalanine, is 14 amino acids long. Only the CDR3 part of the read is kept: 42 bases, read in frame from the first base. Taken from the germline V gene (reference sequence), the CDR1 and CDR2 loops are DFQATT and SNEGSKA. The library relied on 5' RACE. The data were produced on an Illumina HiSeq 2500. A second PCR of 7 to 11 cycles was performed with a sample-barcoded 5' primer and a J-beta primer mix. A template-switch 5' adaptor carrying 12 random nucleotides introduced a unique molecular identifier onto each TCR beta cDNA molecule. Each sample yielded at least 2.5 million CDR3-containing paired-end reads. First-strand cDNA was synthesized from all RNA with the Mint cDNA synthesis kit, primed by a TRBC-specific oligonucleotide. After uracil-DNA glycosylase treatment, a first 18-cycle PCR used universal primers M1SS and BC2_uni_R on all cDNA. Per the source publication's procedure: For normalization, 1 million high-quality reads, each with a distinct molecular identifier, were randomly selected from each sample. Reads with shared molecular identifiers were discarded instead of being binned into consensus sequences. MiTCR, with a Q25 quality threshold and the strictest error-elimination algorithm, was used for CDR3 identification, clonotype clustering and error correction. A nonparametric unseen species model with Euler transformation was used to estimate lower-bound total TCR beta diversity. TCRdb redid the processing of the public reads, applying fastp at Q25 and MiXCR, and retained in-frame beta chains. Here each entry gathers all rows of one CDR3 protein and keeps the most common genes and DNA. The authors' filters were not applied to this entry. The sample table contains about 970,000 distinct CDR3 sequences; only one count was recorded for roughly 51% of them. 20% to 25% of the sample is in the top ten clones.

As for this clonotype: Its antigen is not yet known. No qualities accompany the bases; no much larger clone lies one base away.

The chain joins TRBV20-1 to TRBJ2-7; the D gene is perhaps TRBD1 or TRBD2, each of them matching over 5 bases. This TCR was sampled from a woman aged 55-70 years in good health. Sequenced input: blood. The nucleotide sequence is TGCAGTGCTAAACTTTCGGGACCGACCTACGAGCAGTACTTC. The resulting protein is CSAKLSGPTYEQYF.